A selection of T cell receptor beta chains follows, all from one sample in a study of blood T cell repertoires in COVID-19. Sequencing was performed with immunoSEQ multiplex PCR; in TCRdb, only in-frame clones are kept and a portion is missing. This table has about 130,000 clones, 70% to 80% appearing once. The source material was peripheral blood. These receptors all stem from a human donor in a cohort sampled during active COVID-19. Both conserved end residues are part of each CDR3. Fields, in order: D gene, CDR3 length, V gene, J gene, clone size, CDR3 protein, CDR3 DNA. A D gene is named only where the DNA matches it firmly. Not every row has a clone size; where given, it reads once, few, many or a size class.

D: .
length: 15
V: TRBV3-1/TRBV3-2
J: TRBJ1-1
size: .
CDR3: CASRPRTSMNTEAFF
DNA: TGTGCCAGCAGACCTAGGACATCAATGAACACTGAAGCTTTCTTT

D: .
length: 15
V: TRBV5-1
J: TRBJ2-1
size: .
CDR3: CASSSSGARYNEQFF
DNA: TGCGCCAGCAGCTCCTCTGGGGCGCGGTACAATGAGCAGTTCTTC

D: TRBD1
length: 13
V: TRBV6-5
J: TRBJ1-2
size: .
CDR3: CASSYSGTGGDTF
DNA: TGTGCCAGCAGTTACTCCGGGACAGGGGGGGACACCTTC

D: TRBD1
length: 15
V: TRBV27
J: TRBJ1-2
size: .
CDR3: CASSFGTAANYGYTF
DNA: TGTGCCAGCAGTTTCGGGACAGCAGCTAACTATGGCTACACCTTC

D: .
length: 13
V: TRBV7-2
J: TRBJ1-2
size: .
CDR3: CASSLQEVQGYTF
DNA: TGTGCCAGCAGCTTACAGGAAGTTCAAGGCTACACCTTC

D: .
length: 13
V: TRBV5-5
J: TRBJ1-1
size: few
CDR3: CASSLQEGTEAFF
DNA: TGTGCCAGCAGCTTACAGGAAGGCACTGAAGCTTTCTTT

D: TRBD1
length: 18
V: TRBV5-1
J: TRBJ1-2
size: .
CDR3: CASSLVGTGGLSNYGYTF
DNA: TGCGCCAGCAGCTTGGTCGGGACAGGGGGTTTGTCTAACTATGGCTACACCTTC

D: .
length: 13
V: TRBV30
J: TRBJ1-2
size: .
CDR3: CAWSVSRAYGYTF
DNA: TGTGCCTGGAGTGTCTCCAGGGCCTATGGCTACACCTTC

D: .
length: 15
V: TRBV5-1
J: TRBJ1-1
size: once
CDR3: CASRLSSHGGTEAFF
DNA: TGCGCCAGCAGATTGAGCTCCCACGGCGGCACTGAAGCTTTCTTT

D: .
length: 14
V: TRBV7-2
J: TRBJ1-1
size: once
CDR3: CASSPEGVVTEAFF
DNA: TGTGCCAGCAGCCCAGAAGGGGTGGTGACTGAAGCTTTCTTT

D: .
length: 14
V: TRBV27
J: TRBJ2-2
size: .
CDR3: CASRPGTLAGELFF
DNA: TGTGCCAGCAGACCCGGGACATTGGCCGGGGAGCTGTTTTTT

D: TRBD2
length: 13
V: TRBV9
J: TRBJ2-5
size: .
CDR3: CASRIAGGETQYF
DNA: TGTGCCAGCAGGATAGCGGGGGGAGAGACCCAGTACTTC

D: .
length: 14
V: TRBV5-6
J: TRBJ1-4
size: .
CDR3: CASSHGTLDEKLFF
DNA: TGTGCCAGCAGCCACGGGACTCTCGATGAAAAACTGTTTTTT

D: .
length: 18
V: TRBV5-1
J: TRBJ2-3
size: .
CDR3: CASSRGGLNRTPPDTQYF
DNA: TGCGCCAGCAGTAGGGGTGGCCTAAACAGGACCCCACCAGATACGCAGTATTTT

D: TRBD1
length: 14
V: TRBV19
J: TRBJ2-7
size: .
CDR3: CASSIPGQKNEQYF
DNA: TGTGCCAGTAGTATCCCGGGACAGAAAAACGAGCAGTACTTC

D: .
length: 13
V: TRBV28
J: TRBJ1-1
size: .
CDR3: CASSLGGLTEAFF
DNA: TGTGCCAGCAGTTTAGGGGGGTTGACTGAAGCTTTCTTT

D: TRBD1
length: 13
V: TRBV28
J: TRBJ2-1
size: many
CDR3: CAAGTGGIGEQFF
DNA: TGTGCCGCCGGGACAGGGGGAATTGGGGAGCAGTTCTTC

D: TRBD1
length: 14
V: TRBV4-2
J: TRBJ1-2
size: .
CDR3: CASSQPGQGYGYTF
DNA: TGTGCCAGCAGCCAACCGGGACAGGGGTACGGCTACACCTTC

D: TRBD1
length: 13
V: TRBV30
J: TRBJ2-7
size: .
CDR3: CAWGTGASYEQYF
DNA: TGTGCCTGGGGAACAGGGGCCTCCTACGAGCAGTACTTC

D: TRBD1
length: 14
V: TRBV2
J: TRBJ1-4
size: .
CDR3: CASIRQGTNEKLFF
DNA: TGTGCCAGCATCAGACAGGGAACTAATGAAAAACTGTTTTTT

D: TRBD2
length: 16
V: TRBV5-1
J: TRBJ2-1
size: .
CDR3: CASSLGGGSSYNEQFF
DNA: TGCGCCAGCAGCTTGGGCGGGGGAAGCTCCTACAATGAGCAGTTCTTC

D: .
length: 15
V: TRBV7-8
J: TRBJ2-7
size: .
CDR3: CASSLYTGSSYEQYF
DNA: TGTGCCAGCAGCTTATATACAGGGTCCTCCTACGAGCAGTACTTC

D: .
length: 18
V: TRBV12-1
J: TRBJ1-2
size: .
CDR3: CASSFIGQGSCNRGGYTF
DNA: TGTGCCAGCAGCTTTATAGGGCAGGGGTCCTGCAACAGGGGTGGCTACACCTTC

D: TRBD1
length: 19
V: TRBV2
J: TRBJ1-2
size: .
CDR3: CASSEEEDRDSLVGYGYTF
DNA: TGTGCCAGCAGTGAAGAGGAGGACAGGGACTCCCTGGTGGGATATGGCTACACCTTC

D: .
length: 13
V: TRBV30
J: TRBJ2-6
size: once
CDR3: CAADISGANVLTF
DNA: TGTGCCGCGGACATCTCTGGGGCCAACGTCCTGACTTTC

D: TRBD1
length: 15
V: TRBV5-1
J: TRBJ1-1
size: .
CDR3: CASRDWTGTNTEAFF
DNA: TGCGCCAGCAGGGACTGGACAGGGACGAACACTGAAGCTTTCTTT

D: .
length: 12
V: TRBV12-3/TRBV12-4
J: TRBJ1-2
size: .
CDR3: CASSPGLYGYTF
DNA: TGTGCCAGCAGCCCAGGGTTGTACGGCTACACCTTC

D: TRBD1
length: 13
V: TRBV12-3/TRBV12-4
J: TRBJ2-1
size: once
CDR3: CASRQGEYNEQFF
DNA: TGTGCCAGCAGACAGGGGGAATACAATGAGCAGTTCTTC

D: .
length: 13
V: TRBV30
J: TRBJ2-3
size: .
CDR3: CAWSPVVLRTQYF
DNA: TGTGCCTGGAGTCCCGTAGTATTACGTACGCAGTATTTT

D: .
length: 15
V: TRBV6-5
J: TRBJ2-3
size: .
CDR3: CASRRQVGGTDTQYF
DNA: TGTGCCAGCAGGCGACAGGTGGGCGGGACAGATACGCAGTATTTT

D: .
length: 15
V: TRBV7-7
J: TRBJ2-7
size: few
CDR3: CASSLDFPPTGEQYF
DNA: TGTGCCAGCAGCTTAGATTTCCCTCCGACGGGCGAGCAGTACTTC

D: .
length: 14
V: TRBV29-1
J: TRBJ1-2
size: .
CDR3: CSVATLQGGYGYTF
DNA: TGCAGCGTTGCTACCCTACAGGGTGGCTATGGCTACACCTTC

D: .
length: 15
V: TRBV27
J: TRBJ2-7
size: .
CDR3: CASSVMAGGSYEQYF
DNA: TGTGCCAGCAGTGTGATGGCAGGGGGGTCCTACGAGCAGTACTTC

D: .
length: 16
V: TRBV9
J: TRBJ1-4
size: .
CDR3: CASSAGGAGLYEKLFF
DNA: TGTGCCAGCAGTGCGGGAGGGGCAGGACTCTATGAAAAACTGTTTTTT

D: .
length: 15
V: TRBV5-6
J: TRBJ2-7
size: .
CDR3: CASSLPSRGPYEQYF
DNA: TGTGCCAGCAGCTTACCGTCTAGGGGCCCCTACGAGCAGTACTTC

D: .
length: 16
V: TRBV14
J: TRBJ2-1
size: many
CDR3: CASSQDETDSYNEQFF
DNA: TGTGCCAGCAGCCAAGATGAAACAGATTCCTACAATGAGCAGTTCTTC

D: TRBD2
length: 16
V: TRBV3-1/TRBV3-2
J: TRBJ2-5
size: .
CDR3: CASSQGLAGVGETQYF
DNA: TGTGCCAGCAGCCAAGGACTAGCGGGGGTAGGGGAGACCCAGTACTTC

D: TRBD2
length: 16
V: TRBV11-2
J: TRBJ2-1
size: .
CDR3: CASSLGISGSYNEQFF
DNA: TGTGCCAGCAGCTTAGGAATTAGCGGGTCCTACAATGAGCAGTTCTTC

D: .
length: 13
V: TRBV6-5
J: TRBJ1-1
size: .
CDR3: CASSYSRGTEAFF
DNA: TGTGCCAGCAGTTACTCGCGGGGCACTGAAGCTTTCTTT

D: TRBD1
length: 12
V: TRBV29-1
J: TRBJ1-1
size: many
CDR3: CSTGGGGTEAFF
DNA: TGCAGCACAGGGGGGGGCGGCACTGAAGCTTTCTTT

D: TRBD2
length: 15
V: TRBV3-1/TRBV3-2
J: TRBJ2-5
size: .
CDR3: CASSLQAGGRETQYF
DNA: TGTGCCAGCAGCCTTCAAGCGGGGGGGCGGGAGACCCAGTACTTC

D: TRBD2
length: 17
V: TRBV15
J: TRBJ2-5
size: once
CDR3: CATSSPKERGGQETQYF
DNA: TGTGCCACCAGCAGCCCCAAGGAGCGGGGGGGACAAGAGACCCAGTACTTC

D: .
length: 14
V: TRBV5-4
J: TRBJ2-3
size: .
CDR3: CASSGAGRADTQYF
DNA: TGTGCCTCTTCCGGGGCGGGGAGAGCAGATACGCAGTATTTT

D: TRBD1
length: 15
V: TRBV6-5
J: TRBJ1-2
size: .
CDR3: CASSLTGTAAYGYTF
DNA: TGTGCCAGCAGTTTGACAGGGACCGCTGCCTATGGCTACACCTTC

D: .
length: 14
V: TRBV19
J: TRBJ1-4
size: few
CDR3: CASTTGNRNEKLFF
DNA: TGTGCCAGTACAACAGGGAATAGAAATGAAAAACTGTTTTTT

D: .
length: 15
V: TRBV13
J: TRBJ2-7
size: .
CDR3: CASSLQGPLAYEQYF
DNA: TGTGCCAGCAGCTTGCAGGGGCCATTGGCCTACGAGCAGTACTTC

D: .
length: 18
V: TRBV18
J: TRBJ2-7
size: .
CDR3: CASSSLPYGQQPSYEQYF
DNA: TGTGCCAGCTCATCACTACCTTATGGACAGCAGCCATCCTACGAGCAGTACTTC

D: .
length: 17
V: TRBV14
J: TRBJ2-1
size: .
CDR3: CASSQDYSGHSYNEQFF
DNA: TGTGCCAGCAGCCAAGATTATAGCGGACACTCCTACAATGAGCAGTTCTTC

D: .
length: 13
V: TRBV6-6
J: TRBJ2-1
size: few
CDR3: CASTLNMISEQFF
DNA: TGTGCCAGCACTTTAAACATGATCAGTGAGCAGTTCTTC

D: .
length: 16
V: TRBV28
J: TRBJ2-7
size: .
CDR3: CASSTSPGTLSYEQYF
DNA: TGTGCCAGCAGTACCAGCCCGGGGACACTCTCCTACGAGCAGTACTTC

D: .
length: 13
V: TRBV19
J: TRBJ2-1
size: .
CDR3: CASSPRGAPLVVF
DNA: TGTGCCAGTAGCCCTCGGGGGGCCCCTTTAGTGGTCTTC

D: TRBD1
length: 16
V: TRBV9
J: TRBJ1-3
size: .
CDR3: CASSAGDSLSGNTIYF
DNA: TGTGCCAGCAGCGCCGGGGACAGCCTTTCTGGAAACACCATATATTTT